This T cell receptor (beta chain) was retrieved from a study of T cell responses to AZD1222 COVID-19 vaccine. Study overall: It was second doses at about 4 or about 12 weeks that were pooled.

Whole-study results and caveats: Spike-specific TCR depth and breadth grew after two AZD1222 doses. Reportedly, nearly half of unique spike TCRs recognized epitopes outside B.1.351/B.1.1.7 mutations.

With 1 base removed from V and 3 bases from J, the gap between germline ends came to 12 bases. This CDR3 is built from 15 residues. Germline-derived CDR1 and CDR2 are LGHNA and YNFKEQ. Sequenced by immunoSEQ multiplex PCR; TCRdb stores in-frame clones only, minus some. The data hold roughly 100,000 clones, with about 88% observed a single time. With respect to this clone: Its antigen is unknown.

This clonotype was sampled from an adult in good health. V and J are TRBV4-2 and TRBJ1-1; possible D gene TRBD1, 6 bases. This material consisted of peripheral blood, taken on day 0 of AZD1222 vaccination. This CDR3 is CASSQVAGEDTEAFF. DNA for the CDR3: TGTGCCAGCAGCCAAGTAGCAGGGGAGGACACTGAAGCTTTCTTT.